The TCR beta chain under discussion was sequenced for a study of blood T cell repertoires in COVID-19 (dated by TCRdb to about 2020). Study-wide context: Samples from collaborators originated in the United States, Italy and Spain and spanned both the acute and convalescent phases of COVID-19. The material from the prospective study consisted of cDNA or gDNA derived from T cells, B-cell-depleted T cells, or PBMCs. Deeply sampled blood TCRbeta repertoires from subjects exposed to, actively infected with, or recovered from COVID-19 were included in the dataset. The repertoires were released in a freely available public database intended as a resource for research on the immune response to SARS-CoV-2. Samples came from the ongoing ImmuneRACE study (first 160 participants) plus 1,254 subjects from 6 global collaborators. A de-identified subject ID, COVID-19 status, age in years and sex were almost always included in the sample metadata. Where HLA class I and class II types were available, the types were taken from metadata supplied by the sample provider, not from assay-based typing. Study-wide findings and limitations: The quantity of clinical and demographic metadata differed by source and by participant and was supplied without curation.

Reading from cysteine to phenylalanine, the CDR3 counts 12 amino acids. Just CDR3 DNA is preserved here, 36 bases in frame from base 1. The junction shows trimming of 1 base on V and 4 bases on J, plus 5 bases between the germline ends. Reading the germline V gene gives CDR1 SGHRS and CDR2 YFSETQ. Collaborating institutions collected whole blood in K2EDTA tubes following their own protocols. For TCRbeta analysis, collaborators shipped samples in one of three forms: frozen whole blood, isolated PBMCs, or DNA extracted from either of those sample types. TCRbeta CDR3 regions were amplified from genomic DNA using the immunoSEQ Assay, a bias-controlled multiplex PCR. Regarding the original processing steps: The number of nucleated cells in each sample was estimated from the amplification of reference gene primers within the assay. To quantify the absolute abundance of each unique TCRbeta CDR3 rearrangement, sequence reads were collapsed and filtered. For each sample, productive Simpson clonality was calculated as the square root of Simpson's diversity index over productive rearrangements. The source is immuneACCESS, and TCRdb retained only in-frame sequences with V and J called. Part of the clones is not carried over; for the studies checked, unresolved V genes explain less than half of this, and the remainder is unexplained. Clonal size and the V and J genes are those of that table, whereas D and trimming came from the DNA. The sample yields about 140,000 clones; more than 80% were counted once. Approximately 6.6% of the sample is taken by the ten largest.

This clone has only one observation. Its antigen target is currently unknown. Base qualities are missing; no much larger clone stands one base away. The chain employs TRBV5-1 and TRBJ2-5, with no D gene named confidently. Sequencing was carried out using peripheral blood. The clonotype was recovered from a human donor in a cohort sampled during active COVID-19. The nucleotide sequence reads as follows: TGCGCCAGCAGCTTGCTCGGAGAGACCCAGTACTTC. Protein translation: CASSLLGETQYF.